A single count supports the clone carrying this T cell receptor beta chain. In Cohort 3, a recovered donor had either two negative PCRs, clearance, or symptom resolution. The germline V and J ends were trimmed by 5 bases and 3 bases, with 17 bases remaining between them. The germline V gene has CDR1 SGHTA and CDR2 FQGNSA. The CDR3 consists of 15 residues. This sample was taken from a study of blood T cell repertoires in COVID-19. On the study more broadly: Samples representing acute and convalescent COVID-19 were sourced from the United States, Italy and Spain.

Per the original methods: Estimation of nucleated cell counts relied on the amplification of reference gene primers. Profiled with immunoSEQ multiplex PCR; TCRdb holds only in-frame clones, not every one. That table is the source of V, J and clone size, and D and trimming were worked out from the DNA. The sample carries 190,000 or so clones, around 82% recorded once. The chain has TRBV7-2 and TRBJ2-7; tentatively, D is TRBD1 (6 bases). The specimen was PBMCs or T cells enriched from blood (not recorded which). The TCR sequence derives from a man aged 35 to 55 who had recovered from COVID-19. The CDR3 region has the DNA TGTGCCAGCAGCGTCGTTGGGACACTCTTCTACGAGCAGTACTTC. Its translation: CASSVVGTLFYEQYF.